One and the same sample provided the 22 T cell receptor beta chains below, sequenced in a study of low-dose radiotherapy and immunotherapy resistance in tumors. Covering alpha and beta chains, TRAV- and TRBV-specific primers were used for the first-strand cDNA. With a V-primer adapter and a constant-region primer, TCRs were amplified for roughly 21 PCR cycles. A single record per CDR3 protein comes from TCRdb applying MiXCR to the reads. Of approximately 100,000 distinct CDR3 sequences detected, more than 20% appear once; the ten largest clones hold roughly 3.9%. Regarding time point: after trial treatment. Specified treatment: LDRT plus nivolumab, ipilimumab, low-dose cyclophosphamide and aspirin (RACIN trial). Material: PBMCs, obtained after low-dose radiotherapy plus immunotherapy. These receptor sequences come from a male donor with prostate cancer.

This clonotype was seen repeatedly, ten times or more. The chain uses TRBV12-3 or TRBV12-4 and TRBJ2-5, with D unresolved. Trimming stripped 5 bases from V and 1 base from J, with 2 bases between. CDR3 length: 11 amino acids. The CDR3 sequence is CASSTQETQYF. In DNA, the CDR3 is TGTGCCAGCAGTACCCAAGAGACCCAGTACTTC.

This clonotype was seen at least ten times. The rearrangement uses TRBV3-1 and TRBJ2-7, with D possibly being TRBD1 or TRBD2 (6 bases each). V lost 4 bases, J lost 2 bases, and 9 bases lay in between. The CDR3 length is 13 residues. Germline loops: CDR1 LGHDT, CDR2 YNNKEL (reference sequence). The chain's CDR3 is CASSLRGPYEQYF. As DNA, the CDR3 is TGTGCCAGCAGCCTACGGGGGCCCTACGAGCAGTACTTC.

This clonotype was seen ten or more times. The chain uses TRBV18 and TRBJ1-4; D is perhaps TRBD1 (5 bases). The germline V gene encodes CDR1 KGHSH and CDR2 LQKENI. CDR3 length equals 15 residues. V gave up 3 bases and J gave up 8 bases, with 16 bases separating them. For the CDR3, the DNA is TGTGCCAGCTCACCTGGGGACGGCGGAATCGAAAAACTGTTTTTT. Its protein is CASSPGDGGIEKLFF.

With respect to this clonotype: A far larger clone is only one base removed, so a read error is likely. The CDR3: CASATRTSYEQYF. CDR3 coding DNA: TGTGCCAGTGCAACGCGAACTAGCTATGAGCAGTACTTC. The chain combines TRBV6-5 with TRBJ2-7; D is perhaps TRBD2 (6 bases). Between the trimmed V and J ends, which lost 9 bases and 7 bases, there was a span of 19 bases. CDR3 length: 13 amino acids. Germline CDR1 is MNHEY and CDR2 is SVGAGI.

The table lists this clonotype with many counts. CDR3 bases: TGTGCCAGCAGCCCCCGGGGCCTACGCGTTTACGAGCAGTACTTC. Its translation is CASSPRGLRVYEQYF. V and J are TRBV13 and TRBJ2-7; D assignment may be TRBD1 or TRBD2 (5 bases each). CDR3 length: 15 residues. Trimming cost V 5 bases and J 4 bases, with 18 bases left between them. Germline CDR1 is PRHDT and CDR2 is FYEKMQ (reference sequence).

This clonotype has at least ten counts. The chain joins TRBV20-1 to TRBJ2-5; 12 nucleotides align to TRBD2. V dropped 5 bases and J dropped 5; count of bases not matched to a gene: 6. CDR1 DFQATT and CDR2 SNEGSKA come from the germline V gene (reference sequence). This CDR3 contains 14 residues. The CDR3 DNA reads as TGCAGTGCTGCTAGCGGGGGGGACACGGAGACCCAGTACTTC. Translating it yields CSAASGGDTETQYF.

This clonotype came up many times. This chain connects TRBV2 to TRBJ2-3, with D perhaps matching TRBD1 or TRBD2 (5 bases each). V dropped 7 bases and J dropped 6 bases, with 17 bases sitting between them. The germline V gene has CDR1 SNHLY and CDR2 FYNNEI. The CDR3 contains 14 residues. The CDR3 coding sequence is TGTGCCAGCAATCCGGCAGGGAGTAGGGATACGCAGTATTTT. Protein: CASNPAGSRDTQYF. The full variable domain, completed using reference TRBV2 and TRBJ2-3, is EPEVTQTPSHQVTQMGQEVILRCVPISNHLYFYWYRQILGQKVEFLVSFYNNEISEKSEIFDDQFSVERPDGSNFTLKIRSTKLEDSAMYFCASNPAGSRDTQYFGPGTRLTVL.

This clonotype appeared a few times. Compared with germline, one end of the junction differs, possibly owing to a read error. The rearrangement links TRBV5-6 to TRBJ2-1; TRBD2 agrees at 14 bases. Germline CDR1 is SGHDT and CDR2 is YYEEEE. This CDR3 region has 16 residues. The CDR3 sequence is CASSWRLAGGHNERFF. The CDR3 DNA sequence: TGTGCCAGCAGCTGGAGACTAGCGGGGGGGCACAATGAGCGGTTCTTC.

This clonotype was observed at least ten times. This chain uses TRBV19 with TRBJ2-7; no firm D call. V was shortened by 5 bases and J by 6 bases, with 17 bases between the two germline ends. Germline V gene sequence: CDR1 LNHDA, CDR2 SQIVND (reference sequence). This CDR3 has 14 amino acids. The CDR3 DNA follows: TGTGCCAGTAGTCCACAAACCGACTCGGGCGAGCAGTACTTC. Translating it yields CASSPQTDSGEQYF.

Ten or more counts support this clonotype. This sequence joins TRBV5-1 and TRBJ2-4, with 7 bases lining up with TRBD2. Unmatched junction bases numbered 5, after V lost 0 bases and J lost 8 bases. CDR3 size: 14 residues. Germline-derived CDR1 and CDR2 are SGHRS and YFSETQ. The CDR3 coding sequence is TGCGCCAGCAGCTTGGCCAACGGGAGGCACATTCAGTACTTC. Translation: CASSLANGRHIQYF.

Many counts were recorded for this clonotype. J is TRBJ2-1 and V is TRBV5-1, with 9 bases aligning to TRBD2. The CDR3 length is 16 residues. V gave up 0 bases and J gave up 0 bases; unmatched junction bases: 1. Germline CDR1 reads SGHRS; CDR2 reads YFSETQ. CDR3 coding DNA: TGCGCCAGCAGCTTGGCTAGCGGGGTCTCCTACAATGAGCAGTTCTTC. Translation: CASSLASGVSYNEQFF.

There are a few counts of this clonotype. The rearrangement joins TRBV6-1 to TRBJ2-7; D might be TRBD2 (5 bases). This CDR3 is 14 amino acids long. From germline, CDR1 is MNHNS and CDR2 SASEGT. Trimming took off 0 bases at V and 10 bases at J, with 16 bases between the two ends. The CDR3 nucleotides are TGTGCCAGCAGTGAAGCTCTTCGGGCCCCGGGACAGTACTTC. The encoded protein is CASSEALRAPGQYF.

This clonotype occurred many times. The genes are TRBV6-1 and TRBJ2-7, with D perhaps TRBD1 (5 bases). This CDR3 is built from 18 residues. Germline CDR1 is MNHNS and CDR2 is SASEGT. The V gene lost 4 bases and the J gene lost 0 bases, with 22 bases spanning the gap. In DNA form, the CDR3 reads TGTGCCAGCAGTGCCTTCGGACCAGGGAACATCTTCTCCTACGAGCAGTACTTC. Its translation: CASSAFGPGNIFSYEQYF.

This chain uses TRBV5-4 with TRBJ2-1; 8 positions match TRBD2. Germline CDR1 SGHNT, CDR2 YYREEE (reference sequence). J was trimmed by 4 bases and V by 0 bases; bases with no gene match: 6. The CDR3 extends over 16 amino acids. For the CDR3, the DNA is TGTGCCAGCAGCTTGGGAACGGGGGGGGTTTACAATGAGCAGTTCTTC. It translates to CASSLGTGGVYNEQFF.

This clonotype was seen many times. The chain carries TRBV7-8 and TRBJ2-7; 13 bases are a match to TRBD2. The CDR3 contains 16 residues. Germline-derived CDR1 and CDR2 are SGHVS and FQNEAQ. V was pared by 4 bases and J by 4 bases, with 7 bases of the junction left unmatched. CDR3 in DNA: TGTGCCAGCAGCTCGCGGACTAGCGGGGGCTTGTACGAGCAGTACTTC. Amino acids: CASSSRTSGGLYEQYF.

Ten or more counts support this clonotype. The rearrangement uses TRBV6-6 and TRBJ2-4; 9 nucleotides align to TRBD1. Trimming at V came to 8 bases and at J to 8 bases, leaving 10 bases not matched to a gene. Germline V gene data show CDR1 as MNHNY and CDR2 as SVGAGI (reference sequence). The CDR3 length is 14 residues. The CDR3 here is CASGYRDRADIQYF. DNA of the CDR3: TGTGCCAGCGGATACCGGGACAGGGCGGACATTCAGTACTTC.

There are many counts of this clonotype. The V call is TRBV3-1, the J call TRBJ2-7; D is uncertain. The CDR3 length is 14 residues. Germline-derived CDR1 and CDR2 are LGHDT and YNNKEL (reference sequence). With 1 base removed from V and 3 bases from J, the gap between germline ends came to 10 bases. For the CDR3, the DNA is TGTGCCAGCAGCCAAGGACAAACCGTCTACGAGCAGTACTTC. Protein product: CASSQGQTVYEQYF.

V is TRBV29-1 and J is TRBJ1-2; maybe TRBD1 (5 bases). Germline CDR1 SQVTM, CDR2 ANQGSEA. The V end lost 4 bases, the J end lost 6 bases, and 15 bases lay between the germline ends. CDR3 length: 13 amino acids. The CDR3, as DNA: TGCAGCGTTGCGGGCCAGGGAGGTCATGGCTACACCTTC. Its translation: CSVAGQGGHGYTF.

This clonotype has ten or more counts. The CDR3 DNA sequence: TGTGCCAGCAGCCCAACGGCCGGCTCCGGTAATGAAAAACTGTTTTTT. It is translated as CASSPTAGSGNEKLFF. This rearrangement joins TRBV3-1 to TRBJ1-4; the D is unclear. Per germline, CDR1 LGHDT and CDR2 YNNKEL (reference sequence). There are 16 residues in the CDR3. Trimming left V 4 bases short and J 4 bases short, with 16 bases between.

This clonotype was seen many times. J is TRBJ1-3 and V is TRBV20-1, with D tentatively TRBD1 (6 bases). Trimming took off 3 bases at V and 3 bases at J, with 9 bases between the two ends. This CDR3 contains 13 residues. CDR1 and CDR2 from the germline V gene are DFQATT and SNEGSKA (reference sequence). The CDR3 nucleotides read TGCAGTGCTAGTCGACAGGATGGAAACACCATATATTTT. The encoded protein is CSASRQDGNTIYF.

There are many counts of this clonotype. This rearrangement joins TRBV12-3 or TRBV12-4 to TRBJ1-6; D unresolved. Trimming removed 7 bases at V and 8 bases at J, with 15 bases between. This CDR3 region has 14 residues. CDR3 coding DNA: TGTGCCAGCACCTCGGACCCTAGGGATTCACCCCTCCACTTT. Amino acids: CASTSDPRDSPLHF.

The chain couples TRBV12-3 or TRBV12-4 to TRBJ2-3; a weak D match, TRBD2 (6 bases). The CDR3 spans 12 residues. V gave up 3 bases and J gave up 11 bases, with 12 bases separating them. The CDR3 region has the DNA TGTGCCAGCAGTTTTTCGGGGGTTGGGCAGTATTTT. Translating it yields CASSFSGVGQYF.